These 25 T cell receptor beta chains share one sample of origin, sequenced in a study of blood T cell repertoires in COVID-19. Here immunoSEQ multiplex PCR was the method, and the copy in TCRdb shows in-frame clones only, minus some. The data hold around 100,000 clones, with approximately 89% observed a single time. Specimen: peripheral blood. The receptors here all came from an elderly man with acute or convalescent COVID-19.

V is TRBV5-1 and J is TRBJ1-3; the D gene is possibly TRBD1 (6 bases). The ends were cut back, 4 bases at V and 0 bases at J, with 8 bases in the middle. Germline-derived CDR1 and CDR2 are SGHRS and YFSETQ. This CDR3 comprises 14 residues. DNA of the CDR3: TGCGCCAGCAGCCAGGGGAACTCTGGAAACACCATATATTTT. It translates to CASSQGNSGNTIYF.

The gene calls are TRBV6-5 and TRBJ2-5; D uncertain. Trimming took off 8 bases at V and 0 bases at J, with 13 bases between the two ends. Germline V gene data show CDR1 as MNHEY and CDR2 as SVGAGI. CDR3 length equals 14 residues. This chain's CDR3 is CASSLAAYQETQYF. The CDR3 DNA sequence: TGTGCCAGCTCCCTGGCGGCGTACCAAGAGACCCAGTACTTC.

The rearrangement uses TRBV28 and TRBJ2-2, with 7 positions matching TRBD2. Germline lookup yields CDR1 MDHEN and CDR2 SYDVKM. The J segment lost 4 bases and the V segment lost 7 bases, leaving 6 bases of the junction unmatched. This CDR3 is 14 amino acids long. This CDR3 reads CASTPSGFTGELFF. The CDR3 DNA follows: TGTGCCAGCACTCCTAGCGGTTTCACCGGGGAGCTGTTTTTT.

V gene TRBV7-2 combines with J gene TRBJ1-2; D unclear. The CDR3 loop spans 15 amino acids. The ends were cut back, 0 bases at V and 5 bases at J, with 13 bases in the middle. CDR1 is SGHTA, CDR2 FQGNSA, per germline. The CDR3 region has the DNA TGTGCCAGCAGCTTAGCTTCAGACTCGATTTATGGCTACACCTTC. It translates to CASSLASDSIYGYTF.

This clone was observed a single time. V gene TRBV5-1 combines with J gene TRBJ2-2, with D possibly matching TRBD2 (6 bases). The CDR3 totals 17 residues. Trimming removed 0 bases from V and 2 bases from J, with 14 bases in between. Germline lookup yields CDR1 SGHRS and CDR2 YFSETQ. CDR3 loop: CASSLGWDSGNTGELFF. In nucleotides, the CDR3 is TGCGCCAGCAGCTTGGGGTGGGATAGCGGCAACACCGGGGAGCTGTTTTTT. Using reference TRBV5-1 and TRBJ2-2 for the parts outside the CDR3, the full variable domain is KAGVTQTPRYLIKTRGQQVTLSCSPISGHRSVSWYQQTPGQGLQFLFEYFSETQRNKGNFPGRFSGRQFSNSRSEMNVSTLELGDSALYLCASSLGWDSGNTGELFFGEGSRLTVL.

This chain links TRBV7-2 with TRBJ2-2; D not certain. V gave up 5 bases and J gave up 2 bases, with 15 bases separating them. This CDR3 is built from 16 residues. CDR1 and CDR2 from the germline V gene are SGHTA and FQGNSA. Here the CDR3 DNA reads TGTGCCAGCAGCCATCCCGCGAGAGCTAACACCGGGGAGCTGTTTTTT. This codes for CASSHPARANTGELFF. Full variable domain (rest looked up from reference TRBV7-2 and TRBJ2-2): GAGVSQSPSNKVTEKGKDVELRCDPISGHTALYWYRQSLGQGLEFLIYFQGNSAPDKSGLPSDRFSAERTGGSVSTLTIQRTQQEDSAVYLCASSHPARANTGELFFGEGSRLTVL.

The chain has TRBV24-1 and TRBJ2-1, with 10 bases aligning to TRBD2. Germline V gene sequence: CDR1 KGHDR, CDR2 SFDVKD. CDR3 size: 16 residues. J was trimmed by 4 bases and V by 3 bases; bases with no gene match: 5. CDR3 protein: CATSDTTSGLYNEQFF. CDR3 in DNA: TGTGCCACCAGTGATACGACTAGCGGGTTGTACAATGAGCAGTTCTTC.

This clone was recorded only once. The chain carries TRBV19 and TRBJ1-4; TRBD1 is a possible D gene (5 bases). This CDR3 contains 14 residues. Per germline, CDR1 LNHDA and CDR2 SQIVND (reference sequence). Trimming pared 7 bases from V and 4 bases from J, leaving 13 bases between. CDR3 loop: CASTSGQDNEKLFF. In nucleotides, the CDR3 is TGTGCCAGTACCTCCGGACAAGATAATGAAAAACTGTTTTTT.

The gene calls are TRBV5-1 and TRBJ2-5; D possibly corresponds to TRBD2 (5 bases). Trimming took 1 base from V and 4 from J, leaving 14 bases between them. Germline V gene data show CDR1 as SGHRS and CDR2 as YFSETQ. The CDR3 totals 15 residues. CDR3 sequence (DNA): TGCGCCAGCAGCTTGACGGGGAGTGGCCGAGAGACCCAGTACTTC. This codes for CASSLTGSGRETQYF.

J is TRBJ1-2 and V is TRBV7-9; 9 nucleotides match TRBD1. CDR1 is SEHNR and CDR2 is FQNEAQ in the germline V gene (reference sequence). V lost 8 bases to trimming and J lost 8 bases; unmatched junction nucleotides: 9. The CDR3 runs 13 residues. The CDR3 region is CASGPQGAVGYTF. Written as DNA, the CDR3 is TGTGCCAGCGGCCCACAGGGGGCGGTGGGCTACACCTTC.

The J gene is TRBJ1-1, the V gene TRBV6-6; D gene unclear. Germline CDR1 MNHNY, CDR2 SVGAGI (reference sequence). V lost 0 bases to trimming and J lost 5 bases, with 10 bases between them. This CDR3 spans 14 amino acids. In DNA, the CDR3 is TGTGCCAGCAGTTACTCGAGGGAGGTTACTGAAGCTTTCTTT. Its translation: CASSYSREVTEAFF.

This clone was detected a few times. The genes are TRBV15 and TRBJ1-1, with TRBD1 matching 10 bases. Germline trimming cut 6 bases from V and 3 bases from J; bases unmatched to any gene: 10. Per germline, CDR1 LNHNV and CDR2 YYDKDF (reference sequence). The CDR3 extends over 16 amino acids. CDR3 sequence (DNA): TGTGCCACCAGTCCCTGGACAGGGGGATTTGACACTGAAGCTTTCTTT. Translated, it gives CATSPWTGGFDTEAFF.

The rearrangement joins TRBV7-9 to TRBJ1-1; tentative D call: TRBD1 (6 bases). V shed 4 bases and J shed 1 base, with 13 bases lying between them. This CDR3 region has 15 residues. Germline V gene lookup returns CDR1 SEHNR and CDR2 FQNEAQ (reference sequence). The CDR3 loop reads CASSSNAGANTEAFF. DNA for the CDR3: TGTGCCAGCAGCTCGAACGCAGGGGCGAACACTGAAGCTTTCTTT.

This clone was counted a single time. The chain combines TRBV4-1 with TRBJ1-2, with a tentative D call TRBD1 (6 bases). Trimming took off 1 base at V and 1 base at J, with 10 bases between the two ends. The germline gives CDR1 MGHRA, CDR2 YSYEKL. This CDR3 is built from 15 residues. CDR3 sequence reads: CASSQGTALNYGYTF. The CDR3 DNA is TGCGCCAGCAGCCAAGGGACAGCCCTTAACTATGGCTACACCTTC.

The gene calls are TRBV11-1 and TRBJ2-7; TRBD1 matches at 9 bases. The length of the CDR3 is 13 residues. The germline V gene has CDR1 SGHAT and CDR2 FQDESV (reference sequence). Trimming at V came to 4 bases and at J to 3 bases, leaving 1 base not matched to a gene. In DNA form, the CDR3 reads TGTGCCAGCAGCTGGACAGGGGACTACGAGCAGTACTTC. This gives the protein CASSWTGDYEQYF.

The V and J genes are TRBV5-6 and TRBJ2-7, with 12 bases aligning to TRBD1. CDR1 and CDR2 (germline): SGHDT, YYEEEE. The junction had 4 bases not matched to a gene; V was cut back by 1 base and J by 2 bases. The CDR3 covers 16 residues. CDR3 sequence: CASSLRGTGGPYEQYF. The CDR3 coding sequence is TGTGCCAGCAGCTTGAGGGGGACAGGGGGCCCCTACGAGCAGTACTTC.

The chain has TRBV29-1 and TRBJ1-2; the D gene is possibly TRBD1 (6 bases). Deletions cut 7 bases from V and 0 bases from J, with 12 bases between. CDR1 and CDR2 (germline): SQVTM, ANQGSEA. The CDR3 is made up of 13 amino acids. The CDR3 DNA follows: TGCAGCGCTATGGCAGGGGCTAACTATGGCTACACCTTC. Protein sequence: CSAMAGANYGYTF.

The chain uses TRBV29-1 and TRBJ1-6; D may be TRBD1 (6 bases). This CDR3 region has 13 residues. Germline CDR1 SQVTM, CDR2 ANQGSEA. Trimming took 6 bases from V and 7 from J, leaving 13 bases between them. CDR3 DNA sequence: TGCAGCGTGTTACAGGGAATGAATTCACCCCTCCACTTT. Residues: CSVLQGMNSPLHF.

V is TRBV5-4 and J is TRBJ1-5; possibly TRBD1 for D (6 bases). The CDR3 is 14 amino acids. Trimming shortened V by 6 bases and J by 1 base, and 11 bases separated the two germline ends. Looked up from germline, CDR1 is SGHNT and CDR2 is YYREEE (reference sequence). The CDR3 DNA reads as TGTGCCAGCAACATACAGGGAAGCAATCAGCCCCAGCATTTT. Translated, it gives CASNIQGSNQPQHF.

The chain couples TRBV28 to TRBJ2-1; maybe TRBD2 (5 bases). V was cut by 8 bases and J by 0 bases, with 14 bases left in between. The CDR3 runs 15 residues. Germline loops: CDR1 MDHEN, CDR2 SYDVKM. The CDR3 spells CASGRVGYSYNEQFF. As DNA, the CDR3 is TGTGCCAGCGGGAGAGTTGGCTACTCCTACAATGAGCAGTTCTTC.

The chain has TRBV5-1 and TRBJ2-6; 7 bases are a match to TRBD1. V lost 0 bases and J lost 3; bases outside the gene matches: 3. CDR1 is SGHRS, CDR2 YFSETQ, per germline. The CDR3 covers 16 residues. CDR3 sequence: CASSLGTGYGANVLTF. CDR3 nucleotides: TGCGCCAGCAGCTTGGGGACAGGATATGGGGCCAACGTCCTGACTTTC.

The rearrangement uses TRBV6-5 and TRBJ1-3; 7 bases are shared with TRBD1. The junction had 4 bases not matched to a gene; V was cut back by 10 bases and J by 1 base. The CDR3 is 13 residues long. Germline CDR1 reads MNHEY; CDR2 reads SVGAGI. CDR3 nucleotide sequence: TGTGCCACCAAGACAGGGTCTGGAAACACCATATATTTT. Residues: CATKTGSGNTIYF.

This chain links TRBV19 with TRBJ1-4; the match to TRBD1 covers 8 bases. V was pared by 5 bases and J by 0 bases, with 8 bases of the junction left unmatched. The CDR3 is 17 residues long. Per germline, CDR1 LNHDA and CDR2 SQIVND (reference sequence). The CDR3 coding sequence is TGTGCCAGTAGTCCCCGACAGGGGAGCCCAACTAATGAAAAACTGTTTTTT. Encoded protein: CASSPRQGSPTNEKLFF. Complete variable domain (other parts from reference TRBV19 and TRBJ1-4): DGGITQSPKYLFRKEGQNVTLSCEQNLNHDAMYWYRQDPGQGLRLIYYSQIVNDFQKGDIAEGYSVSREKKESFPLTVTSAQKNPTAFYLCASSPRQGSPTNEKLFFGSGTQLSVL.

The CDR3 coding sequence is TGTGCCATCAGTGAGGGCCTAGCGGGAGGCGAGACCCAGTACTTC. It translates to CAISEGLAGGETQYF. This sequence joins TRBV10-3 and TRBJ2-5, with 11 bases aligning to TRBD2. CDR3 length equals 15 residues. J lost 5 bases, V lost 2 bases, and 4 bases had no gene match. Germline assignment: CDR1 ENHRY and CDR2 SYGVKD.

The rearrangement joins TRBV28 to TRBJ1-1; D gene uncertain. Germline V gene sequence: CDR1 MDHEN, CDR2 SYDVKM. This CDR3 comprises 11 residues. The V end lost 11 bases, the J end lost 0 bases, and 7 bases lay between the germline ends. CDR3 loop: CAGGVNTEAFF. CDR3 in DNA: TGTGCCGGTGGAGTGAACACTGAAGCTTTCTTT.